This is a list of T cell receptor beta chains from one sample in a study of CD8+ T cells in alopecia areata. Assay: immunoSEQ multiplex PCR; the TCRdb copy retains only in-frame clones and omits some. The profile shows 10,000 to 15,000 clones, about two thirds of them singletons. Sequencing used skin, obtained at week 4, from a patient treated with tofacitinib. These receptors came from a human donor with alopecia areata. The CDR3 runs from the conserved cysteine through the conserved F or W. Fields, in order: V gene, CDR3 protein.

>TRBV6-4
CASSEGLGGDTQYF
>TRBV6-5
CASSYQSGGQETQYF
>TRBV2
CASREEGHDNSPLHF
>TRBV7-2
CASSLTEWGTQYF
>TRBV6-6
CASYGEEGYTF
>TRBV6-1
CASRGTESGANVLTF
>TRBV5-6
CASSLKWDRGAEAFF
>TRBV7-7
CASSSQGWETQYF
>TRBV4-1
CASSQERGWETQYF
>TRBV19
CASSNRINEQFF